The TCR beta chain under discussion was sequenced for a study of T cell clonality in common variable immunodeficiency. Overall study findings and caveats: Compared with healthy controls, CVID subjects showed increased TCRbeta clonality, mostly in about a third. Fewer TCRbeta clones were shared among CVID subjects than controls.

The germline gives CDR1 SGHTA, CDR2 FQGTGA. The CDR3 is made up of 14 amino acids. Caucasian heritage predominated among both patients and controls. Donors gave about 5 to 8.5 ml heparinized peripheral whole blood. With respect to this clone: Antigen unknown. A much larger clone lies a single base off, so this may be a read error. The sequenced fragment ends 3 residues before the CDR3 boundary, so the rest is inferred from the germline J gene.

Profiled with immunoSEQ multiplex PCR; TCRdb holds only in-frame clones, not every one. This repertoire holds tens of thousands of clones, and none appear only once. Sequences were obtained from peripheral blood mononuclear cells. The TCR sequence derives from a person aged 18-70 years in good health. The chain joins TRBV7-3 to TRBJ2-5; D perhaps matches TRBD2 (6 bases). The chain's CDR3 is CASSSSGTPDTQYF. The covered CDR3 bases are TGTGCCAGCAGCTCCTCCGGGACTCCGGATACC.